This entry features one T cell receptor (beta chain) sequence. Its antigen is still unknown. CDR1 and CDR2 from the germline V gene are SQVTM and ANQGSEA. V lost 7 bases to trimming and J lost 7 bases, with 16 bases between them. The CDR3 loop spans 13 amino acids. This specimen comes from a study of CD8+ T cells in alopecia areata. Regarding the study as a whole: Scalp repertoires also include resident alphabeta T cells from normal skin. An increase in clonality over normal scalp was evident in lesional scalp, especially alopecia totalis/universalis.

Extracted RNA was reverse transcribed, and the resulting cDNA served as sequencing template. Profiling relied on immunoSEQ multiplex PCR, and the TCRdb table lists in-frame clones only, not all of them. This table has roughly 150,000 clones, 50% to 65% appearing once. The gene calls are TRBV29-1 and TRBJ1-4; D ambiguous. The clonotype was recovered from a human donor in good health. Sequences were obtained from CD4+ T cells sorted from blood. DNA of the CDR3: TGCAGCGGCCGGGATAACTTAAGTGAAAAACTGTTTTTT. As protein: CSGRDNLSEKLFF.